This record looks at one T cell receptor beta chain sequence and its context. The CDR3 has 16 amino acids. V gave up 5 bases and J gave up 0 bases; unmatched junction bases: 7. Germline V gene sequence: CDR1 MNHEY, CDR2 SVGAGI. This entry comes from a study of T-cell reconstitution after alpha-beta-depleted transplantation in children. Preparation of the TCRbeta library used unique molecular identifiers. TCRdb fed the PCR reads into MiXCR, producing one record per CDR3 protein. Of approximately 200,000 distinct CDR3 sequences in the sample, 6.3% were seen once. This TCR was recovered from a girl less than two years old with combined immunodeficiency, due to receive a stem cell transplant. The starting material was PBMCs, obtained before TCRalphabeta/CD19-depleted stem cell transplant. The V and J genes are TRBV6-5 and TRBJ2-3; 8 bases are a match to TRBD2. CDR3 loop: CASSTSGAPSTDTQYF. The CDR3, as DNA: TGTGCCAGCAGTACTAGCGGAGCCCCTAGCACAGATACGCAGTATTTT.